The present T cell receptor (beta chain) was sequenced within a study of blood T cell repertoires in COVID-19. CDR1 is SGHTA and CDR2 is FQGNSA in the germline V gene. V was pared by 5 bases and J by 4 bases, with 11 bases of the junction left unmatched. This CDR3 is built from 16 residues. Methods used by the authors: Reference gene primer amplification gave estimated nucleated cell counts. The assay was immunoSEQ multiplex PCR, and TCRdb's table has in-frame clones only and misses some. V and J calls and clone size are those listed in that table; D and trimming were worked out from the DNA. The sample has 130,000 or so clones; 86% are singletons.

The chain links TRBV7-2 to TRBJ1-3; 7 bases are a match to TRBD1. Sequencing was done on a sample of peripheral blood. The source of this sequence is a woman aged 55 to 70 with acute or convalescent COVID-19. The CDR3 DNA is TGTGCCAGCAGCCCTAGCCTCGGGACAGCGGGAAACACCATATATTTT. This gives the protein CASSPSLGTAGNTIYF.